Given below is one T cell receptor beta chain in context. What it recognizes is unknown. This sample is part of a study of CXCR3-negative and CXCR3-positive naive CD8 T cells. General study results and limits: Against CXCR3-negative naive cells, CXCR3-positive naive cells showed more hydrophobic TRB CDR3s.

The CDR3 length is 14 residues. Germline V lookup: CDR1 SGHRS, CDR2 YFSETQ. The authors made the TRB cDNA libraries by 5' RACE using UMI labels. TCRdb reprocessed the 5' RACE reads, keeping one entry per CDR3 protein, no DNA. The sample totals several thousand distinct CDR3 sequences. The chain is built from TRBV5-1 and TRBJ2-7. The TCR originated in a human donor in good health. Some clones in this sample may be carry-over from other donors' samples. The sequenced sample was naive CXCR3+ CD8+ T cells from blood. Regarding subset: CD45RO-CCR7+CD27+CD95- naive CD8+ T cells expressing CXCR3 (TNR3+). This CDR3 reads CASSLAGIPYEQYF.